This T cell receptor (beta chain) was profiled in a study of T cell repertoires in cytomegalovirus infection. The junction had 6 bases not matched to a gene; V was cut back by 3 bases and J by 5 bases. The CDR3 length is 13 residues. Germline V gene sequence: CDR1 SQVTM, CDR2 ANQGSEA. TCRdb called the reads again in MiXCR, with one record for every CDR3 protein. The profile shows about 140,000 distinct CDR3 sequences, under 8% of them singletons. Concerning this clonotype: The CDR3 does not close with the conserved phenylalanine or tryptophan, likely indicating a read error.

Sequencing was done on a sample of PBMCs. This TCR was recovered from a human donor in good health (CMV status not recorded). Some clones in this sample may be carry-over from other donors' samples. The rearrangement uses TRBV29-1 and TRBJ1-1; 7 bases line up with TRBD1. CDR3 protein: CSVDRQGGTEAFS. The CDR3 bases are TGCAGCGTTGACAGGCAGGGGGGAACTGAAGCTTTCTCT.